A selection of T cell receptor beta chains follows, all from one sample in a study of shared clonotypes between healthy human individuals. Clones were read by immunoSEQ multiplex PCR, and TCRdb kept only the in-frame ones, dropping some. The table includes some 2,100,000 clones, roughly 91% detected once. The specimen sequenced was naive CD8+ T cells from PBMCs. The receptors stem from a man younger than 35 in good health. Some clones in this sample may be carry-over from other donors' samples. The CDR3 runs from the conserved cysteine through the conserved F or W. The D gene is left open where the match is weak. Clone size is shown for a subset of rows, as once, few, many or a class of expanded clone.

clone_size | j_call | d_call | v_call | cdr3_aa | cdr3_nt
NA | TRBJ1-4 | NA | TRBV7-9 | CASSLVLKGEKLFF | TGTGCCAGCAGCTTAGTACTGAAAGGTGAAAAACTGTTTTTT
NA | TRBJ2-3 | NA | TRBV6-4 | CASSDGQPTDTQYF | TGTGCCAGCAGTGACGGTCAGCCTACAGATACGCAGTATTTT
NA | TRBJ2-7 | TRBD1 | TRBV27 | CASSWGQGSSYEQYF | TGTGCCAGCAGTTGGGGACAGGGAAGCTCCTACGAGCAGTACTTC
NA | TRBJ2-1 | NA | TRBV9 | CASSESGVDEQFF | TGTGCCAGCAGCGAATCGGGAGTGGATGAGCAGTTCTTC
NA | TRBJ2-4 | NA | TRBV29-1 | CSVEVGGTKNIQYF | TGCAGCGTTGAAGTTGGGGGAACCAAAAACATTCAGTACTTC
few | TRBJ2-5 | TRBD1 | TRBV19 | CASSTGQGKETQYF | TGTGCCAGTAGTACCGGACAGGGGAAAGAGACCCAGTACTTC
NA | TRBJ1-2 | TRBD1 | TRBV2 | CASSVRGTALYGYTF | TGTGCCAGCAGCGTAAGGGGGACAGCCCTCTATGGCTACACCTTC
NA | TRBJ2-5 | TRBD1 | TRBV7-9 | CASSSIQGAWETQYF | TGTGCCAGCAGCTCCATCCAGGGGGCCTGGGAGACCCAGTACTTC
NA | TRBJ2-1 | TRBD1 | TRBV30 | CAWADRGRLYEQFF | TGTGCCTGGGCCGACAGGGGGCGCCTATATGAGCAGTTCTTC
NA | TRBJ2-2 | NA | TRBV13 | CASSSNHRGSEPANTGELFF | TGTGCCAGCAGCTCCAACCACCGCGGATCGGAGCCAGCGAACACCGGGGAGCTGTTTTTT
few | TRBJ2-2 | NA | TRBV4-1 | CASSQVGDARLFF | TGCGCCAGCAGCCAAGTGGGGGACGCCAGGCTGTTTTTT
NA | TRBJ2-5 | NA | TRBV7-9 | CASSSREAQQETQYF | TGTGCCAGCAGCTCCCGGGAAGCACAACAAGAGACCCAGTACTTC
NA | TRBJ1-1 | NA | TRBV19 | CASSIAPAVGTEAFF | TGTGCCAGTAGTATAGCTCCGGCGGTGGGCACTGAAGCTTTCTTT
NA | TRBJ2-1 | TRBD2 | TRBV9 | CASSGLAGVYNEQFF | TGTGCCAGCAGCGGCCTAGCGGGAGTCTACAATGAGCAGTTCTTC
NA | TRBJ2-1 | TRBD2 | TRBV4-1 | CASSLLAGNEQFF | TGCGCCAGCAGCCTGCTAGCGGGCAATGAGCAGTTCTTC
few | TRBJ1-3 | NA | TRBV19 | CASSIWGASGNTIYF | TGTGCCAGTAGTATTTGGGGGGCTTCTGGAAACACCATATATTTT
NA | TRBJ2-5 | NA | TRBV5-8 | CASSLFTASEETQYF | TGTGCCAGCAGCTTGTTTACAGCGAGCGAAGAGACCCAGTACTTC
once | TRBJ2-1 | TRBD2 | TRBV7-3 | CASSLMASGSFPLYNEQFF | TGTGCCAGCAGCTTAATGGCTAGCGGGAGTTTTCCTCTCTACAATGAGCAGTTCTTC
NA | TRBJ2-5 | NA | TRBV19 | CASSTLADTETQYF | TGTGCCAGTAGTACCCTGGCGGACACGGAGACCCAGTACTTC
NA | TRBJ2-1 | TRBD2 | TRBV28 | CASTPGLASVWEQFF | TGTGCCAGCACCCCGGGACTAGCGTCAGTGTGGGAGCAGTTCTTC
NA | TRBJ2-1 | NA | TRBV12-5 | CASALQNPGVYNEQFF | TGTGCTAGTGCCCTCCAGAACCCTGGGGTCTACAATGAGCAGTTCTTC
NA | TRBJ1-2 | NA | TRBV13 | CASTEAPTGGYTF | TGTGCCAGCACCGAAGCCCCGACGGGAGGCTACACCTTC
NA | TRBJ2-1 | TRBD1 | TRBV7-2 | CASKPGGQGYNEQFF | TGTGCCAGCAAGCCGGGGGGACAGGGCTACAATGAGCAGTTCTTC
NA | TRBJ2-2 | TRBD2 | TRBV29-1 | CSVAGGSGELFF | TGCAGCGTAGCGGGAGGGAGCGGGGAGCTGTTTTTT
NA | TRBJ1-2 | TRBD1 | TRBV2 | CARMEGTGGYTF | TGTGCCAGGATGGAGGGGACAGGAGGCTACACCTTC
NA | TRBJ1-5 | TRBD1 | TRBV5-6 | CASSSYRGWRNQPQHF | TGTGCCAGCAGCTCCTACAGGGGCTGGCGCAATCAGCCCCAGCATTTT
once | TRBJ2-2 | TRBD2 | TRBV7-7 | CASSLKTSGRAHIGELFF | TGTGCCAGCAGCTTAAAAACTAGCGGGAGGGCCCACATCGGGGAGCTGTTTTTT
NA | TRBJ1-2 | NA | TRBV6-1 | CASSDLAPDGYTF | TGTGCCAGCAGTGATTTGGCACCAGATGGCTACACCTTC
NA | TRBJ2-1 | NA | TRBV2 | CASSEGQDNEQFF | TGTGCCAGCAGTGAAGGGCAGGACAATGAGCAGTTCTTC
NA | TRBJ2-1 | TRBD2 | TRBV7-3 | CASSLGTNFYNEQFF | TGTGCCAGCAGCCTAGGGACTAACTTCTACAATGAGCAGTTCTTC
NA | TRBJ2-7 | NA | TRBV28 | CASSSPGLIGQYF | TGTGCCAGCAGTTCGCCAGGGTTGATCGGGCAGTACTTC
NA | TRBJ2-7 | NA | TRBV11-2 | CASSSPVEYEQYF | TGTGCCAGCAGTTCCCCAGTTGAATACGAGCAGTACTTC
NA | TRBJ2-1 | NA | TRBV7-2 | CASSLVGLEQFF | TGTGCCAGCAGCTTAGTAGGTCTCGAGCAGTTCTTC
NA | TRBJ2-7 | NA | TRBV10-3 | CAMAGLFNEQYF | TGTGCCATGGCGGGGCTCTTCAACGAGCAGTACTTC
NA | TRBJ2-1 | TRBD2 | TRBV7-8 | CASSQSGAGVVYNEQFF | TGTGCCAGCAGCCAAAGCGGGGCGGGGGTCGTCTACAATGAGCAGTTCTTC
NA | TRBJ2-3 | NA | TRBV7-2 | CASSTPREGMSTDTQYF | TGTGCCAGCAGCACCCCTCGTGAGGGTATGAGCACAGATACGCAGTATTTT
NA | TRBJ1-2 | NA | TRBV5-6 | CASSSGNFGYTF | TGTGCCAGCAGCAGTGGGAACTTTGGCTACACCTTC
NA | TRBJ1-5 | TRBD1 | TRBV28 | CASSQEDRGGPQHF | TGTGCCAGCAGTCAGGAAGACAGGGGTGGGCCCCAGCATTTT
NA | TRBJ2-7 | NA | TRBV7-9 | CASSSLGTSSYEQYF | TGTGCCAGCAGCAGTCTCGGGACGAGCTCCTACGAGCAGTACTTC
NA | TRBJ1-1 | NA | TRBV18 | CASSPIDSDTEAFF | TGTGCCAGCTCACCAATTGACAGCGACACTGAAGCTTTCTTT
NA | TRBJ2-1 | NA | TRBV30 | CAWLWGERSSYNEQFF | TGTGCCTGGTTGTGGGGGGAGAGGAGCTCCTACAATGAGCAGTTCTTC
NA | TRBJ2-7 | TRBD1 | TRBV6-5 | CASSYSQGAGYEQYF | TGTGCCAGCAGTTACTCACAGGGGGCTGGCTACGAGCAGTACTTC
NA | TRBJ1-2 | NA | TRBV6-5 | CASSYGGLYGYTF | TGTGCCAGCAGTTACGGCGGCCTCTATGGCTACACCTTC
few | TRBJ1-5 | NA | TRBV30 | CAWNPRGGRSQPQHF | TGTGCCTGGAATCCCCGGGGGGGGCGAAGTCAGCCCCAGCATTTT
NA | TRBJ1-2 | NA | TRBV28 | CASSLFPNYGYTF | TGTGCCAGCAGTTTATTTCCTAACTATGGCTACACCTTC
NA | TRBJ2-6 | NA | TRBV5-1 | CASSLDSGANVLTF | TGCGCCAGCAGCTTGGATTCAGGGGCCAACGTCCTGACTTTC
once | TRBJ2-1 | TRBD2 | TRBV2 | CASKESSGENNEQFF | TGTGCCAGCAAGGAGTCTAGCGGAGAGAACAATGAGCAGTTCTTC